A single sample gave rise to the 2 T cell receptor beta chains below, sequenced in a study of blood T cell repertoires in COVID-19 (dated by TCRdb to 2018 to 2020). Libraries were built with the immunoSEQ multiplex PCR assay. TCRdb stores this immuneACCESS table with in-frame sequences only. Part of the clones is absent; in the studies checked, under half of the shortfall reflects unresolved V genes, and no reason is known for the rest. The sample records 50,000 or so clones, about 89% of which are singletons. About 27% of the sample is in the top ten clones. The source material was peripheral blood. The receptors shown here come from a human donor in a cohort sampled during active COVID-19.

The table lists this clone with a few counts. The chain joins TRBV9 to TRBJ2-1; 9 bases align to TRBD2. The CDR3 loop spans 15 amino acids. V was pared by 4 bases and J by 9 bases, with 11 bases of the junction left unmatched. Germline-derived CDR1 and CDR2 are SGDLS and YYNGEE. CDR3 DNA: TGTGCCAGCAGCCCCCGGACTAGCGCGGGGAGTGAGCAGTTCTTC. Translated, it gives CASSPRTSAGSEQFF.

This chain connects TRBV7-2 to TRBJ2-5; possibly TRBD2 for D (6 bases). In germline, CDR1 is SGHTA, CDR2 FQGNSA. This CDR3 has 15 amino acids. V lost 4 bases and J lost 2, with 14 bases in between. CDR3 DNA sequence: TGTGCCAGCAGCTCGAGGGTAGCGGATCAAGAGACCCAGTACTTC. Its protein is CASSSRVADQETQYF.